The T cell receptor delta chain under discussion was sequenced for a study of Vδ1+ human thymocytes. Remarks on this clone: What it binds is unknown. The junction differs from germline at one of its ends, possibly a read error.

Sorted Vdelta1+ thymocytes were roughly 96% to 99.6% pure. RNA was extracted from the cells and then reverse transcribed. Multiplex PCR used pooled V-gene forward primers and a constant-region reverse primer to amplify CDR3s. TCRdb ran CATT on the multiplex PCR reads. The sample lists more than 45,000 delta-chain clones; around 16% were seen once. This CDR3 has 12 residues. Per the germline V gene, CDR1 is TVYSNPD and CDR2 is GDNSRS (reference sequence). Study results and caveats: Bulk repertoire data may be misinterpreted because of unexpected Vdelta2 sequences. Unlike peripheral blood Vdelta1+ controls, thymic delta-chain sequences included approximately 20% Vdelta2 and few Vdelta3. Thymic TRG and TRD repertoires appeared highly polyclonal.

The sample taken for sequencing was Vdelta1+ gamma-delta thymocytes from the thymus. Subset here: FACS-sorted CD3+ TCRalphabeta- TCRVdelta1+ TCRVdelta2- thymocytes. The sequence derives from a girl under two years old who had congenital heart surgery. This rearrangement joins TRDV3 to TRDJ1; D not resolved. This CDR3 is CAGPLYTDKLIF. CDR3 sequence (DNA): TGCGCAGGCCCCCTCTACACCGATAAACTCATCTTT.